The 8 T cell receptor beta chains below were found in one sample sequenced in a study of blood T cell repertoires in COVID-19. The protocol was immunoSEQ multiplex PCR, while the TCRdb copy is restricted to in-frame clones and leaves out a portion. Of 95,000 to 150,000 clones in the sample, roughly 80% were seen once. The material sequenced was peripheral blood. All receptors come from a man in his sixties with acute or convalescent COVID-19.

The CDR3 here is CASTDRPRGGETQYF. CDR3 in DNA: TGTGCCAGTACCGATCGACCCCGGGGGGGAGAGACCCAGTACTTC. The V gene is TRBV19, the J gene TRBJ2-5, with 8 bases matching TRBD2. V lost 7 bases, J lost 4 bases, and 11 bases stayed unmatched. Germline lookup yields CDR1 LNHDA and CDR2 SQIVND (reference sequence). CDR3 size: 15 residues.

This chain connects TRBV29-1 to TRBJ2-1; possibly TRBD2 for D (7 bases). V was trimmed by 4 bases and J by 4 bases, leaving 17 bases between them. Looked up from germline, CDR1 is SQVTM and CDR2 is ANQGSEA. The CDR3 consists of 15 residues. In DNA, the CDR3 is TGCAGCGTTGTTTGGGGGGGCATTGGGTACAATGAGCAGTTCTTC. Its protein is CSVVWGGIGYNEQFF.

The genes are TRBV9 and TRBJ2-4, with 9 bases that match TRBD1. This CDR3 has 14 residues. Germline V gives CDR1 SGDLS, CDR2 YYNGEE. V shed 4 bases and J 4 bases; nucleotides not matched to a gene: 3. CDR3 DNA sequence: TGTGCCAGCAGCTCCGGACAGGGGAAAAACATTCAGTACTTC. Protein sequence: CASSSGQGKNIQYF. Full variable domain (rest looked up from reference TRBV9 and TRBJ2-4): DSGVTQTPKHLITATGQRVTLRCSPRSGDLSVYWYQQSLDQGLQFLIQYYNGEERAKGNILERFSAQQFPDLHSELNLSSLELGDSALYFCASSSGQGKNIQYFGAGTRLSVL.

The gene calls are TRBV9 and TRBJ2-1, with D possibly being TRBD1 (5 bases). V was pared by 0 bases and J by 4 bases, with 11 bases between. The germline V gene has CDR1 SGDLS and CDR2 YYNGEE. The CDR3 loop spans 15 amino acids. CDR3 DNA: TGTGCCAGCAGCGTAGGTGGGGCTGGGTACAATGAGCAGTTCTTC. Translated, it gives CASSVGGAGYNEQFF.

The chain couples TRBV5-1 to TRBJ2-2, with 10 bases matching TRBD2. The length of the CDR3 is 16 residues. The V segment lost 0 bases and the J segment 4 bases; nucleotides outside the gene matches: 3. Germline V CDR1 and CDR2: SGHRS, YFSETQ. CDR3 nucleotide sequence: TGCGCCAGCAGCTTGGAGGGACTAGCGCCCACCGGGGAGCTGTTTTTT. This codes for CASSLEGLAPTGELFF.

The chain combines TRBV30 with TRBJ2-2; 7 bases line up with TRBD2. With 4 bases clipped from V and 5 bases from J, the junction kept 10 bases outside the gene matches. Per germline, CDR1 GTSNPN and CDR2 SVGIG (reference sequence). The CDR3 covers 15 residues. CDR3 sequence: CAWKRAGKGTGELFF. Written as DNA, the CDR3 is TGTGCCTGGAAGCGAGCGGGAAAGGGGACCGGGGAGCTGTTTTTT.

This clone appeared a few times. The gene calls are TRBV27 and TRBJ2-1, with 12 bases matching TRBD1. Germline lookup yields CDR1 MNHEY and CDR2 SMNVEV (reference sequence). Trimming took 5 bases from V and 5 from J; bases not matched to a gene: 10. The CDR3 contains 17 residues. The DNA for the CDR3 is TGTGCCAGCAGTGAGGGACAGGGGGCAAATTTAGACAATGAGCAGTTCTTC. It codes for CASSEGQGANLDNEQFF.

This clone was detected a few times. The CDR3, as DNA: TGTGCCAGCAGCCTAGCGGGAGCGAGCTCCTACGAGCAGTACTTC. Amino acid sequence: CASSLAGASSYEQYF. V is TRBV3-1 (or the pseudogene TRBV3-2) and J is TRBJ2-7, with TRBD2 matching 9 bases. The CDR3 has 15 amino acids. Trimming removed 4 bases from V and 0 bases from J; junction bases left unmatched: 4. Per germline, CDR1 LGHDT and CDR2 YNNKEL (reference sequence).